This T cell receptor (beta chain) was obtained from a study of OX40 agonist ivuxolimab in advanced cancers. The assay was immunoSEQ multiplex PCR, and TCRdb's table has in-frame clones only and misses some. The repertoire consists of roughly 19,000 clones, with around nine tenths occurring once and the leading ten covering about 11%. Per germline, CDR1 SGHDT and CDR2 YYEEEE. The CDR3 is 17 residues long. V was cut by 0 bases and J by 2 bases, with 15 bases left in between. The source is an adult with an advanced solid tumor such as melanoma, head and neck, liver or kidney cancer. This chain uses TRBV5-6 with TRBJ1-3; D is perhaps TRBD1 (5 bases). Sequenced here: CD4+ or CD8+ T cells sorted from blood, sampled in a trial of the OX40 agonist ivuxolimab. The CDR3 sequence: CASSLGRYGGTGNTIYF. The CDR3 region has the DNA TGTGCCAGCAGCTTGGGTCGTTATGGGGGGACTGGAAACACCATATATTTT.